This T cell receptor beta chain was obtained from a study of blood T cell repertoires in COVID-19. Across the whole study: Sources were T cells, B-cell-depleted T cells, or PBMCs; the material itself was cDNA or gDNA.

In the study's own analysis: By means of reference gene primer amplification, nucleated cell counts were estimated. Profiling relied on immunoSEQ multiplex PCR, and the TCRdb table lists in-frame clones only, not all of them. That table furnishes V, J and clone size, whereas the DNA furnished D and trimming. The data show 150,000 to 200,000 clones, with roughly 79% seen just once and 9.5% to 15% held by the top ten. V was cut by 4 bases and J by 2 bases, with 12 bases left in between. Looked up from germline, CDR1 is MGHRA and CDR2 is YSYEKL. The CDR3 is made up of 16 amino acids. Seattle's cohort entered during active infection and was followed longitudinally.

Sample: peripheral blood. The V gene is TRBV4-1, the J gene TRBJ2-6, with a possible D match to TRBD1 (5 bases). The source of this sequence is a woman older than 75 with COVID-19, enrolled during active disease. The CDR3 DNA reads TGCGCCAGCAGCCGAGGAGTAGGGGCTGGGGCCAACGTCCTGACTTTC. It encodes CASSRGVGAGANVLTF.